This T cell receptor (beta chain) emerged from a study of human T cells and chemical hapten exposure (dated by TCRdb to the early 2020s). Regarding the research as a whole: For sensitization, 2% DPC in acetone was applied to a 2 cm by 2 cm area of upper inner arm skin. Libraries were pooled for sequencing, and per-sample TCR yields varied mainly because of small differences in library volumes within the pool. This study followed changes in the peripheral blood TCR repertoire in vivo during primary and secondary sensitization of alopecia patients to the hapten diphenylcyclopropenone (DPC). Patch testing on the upper back used Finn chambers containing 0.01% DPC, with scoring done after 6 days according to International Contact Dermatitis Research Group standards. About 30 alopecia patients provided blood for TCR sequencing at one to four time points (pre-sensitization, 2, 6 and 24 weeks). Patient blood was sampled pre-sensitization (week 0) and at 2, 6 and about 24 weeks after DPC sensitization. Throughout the study period of around 24 weeks, patients also received therapeutic DPC doses to the scalp every week. The patient cohort, mostly female, included alopecia areata with under or over 50% scalp involvement, alopecia totalis and alopecia universalis. Points the paper makes about the study in general: After repeated subsampling, the strength of the expansion versus patch-test correlation and the threshold at which it became significant changed. Alopecia, a presumed autoimmune disease, was present in all patients, so the immune response of the patients might differ from that of healthy individuals. Significantly more large CDR3 similarity clusters were formed by expanded TCRs than by pre-sensitization or healthy control sets, consistent with antigen-driven responses. The number of PT1 expanded TCRs positively correlated with patch test score, significant at thresholds 8, 16 and 32 but not 4. No change with DPC sensitization was found in the number of TCRs above 1 in 1000 frequency, and no evidence of global repertoire structure alterations was found.

Inclusive of the bounding cysteine and phenylalanine, the CDR3 is 14 residues long. CDR3 DNA only is kept here, 42 bases in frame from base 1. V has 6 bases trimmed and J has 4 bases trimmed; junction bases matching no gene number 8. Sequences MNHEY (CDR1) and SVGEGT (CDR2) are obtained from the germline V gene. The library was made by RACE. The reads were generated on a NextSeq 500. During library preparation, unique molecular identifiers were attached to individual cDNA molecules so that TCRs could be counted in a quantitative, reproducible way. Each blood RNA sample was used to sequence both TCR alpha and TCR beta chains. On the study's bioinformatics: A median of roughly 99,000 TCRs per sample was observed, with a range of 23,224 to 690,600. The Decombinator software suite was used to annotate V, J and CDR3 in the TCR reads. For PS versus PT1 abundance plots, all samples were subsampled to the same number of TCRs (28,000). TCRs were defined as expanded if absent before sensitization and observed at least eight times at the 2-week time point. Starting from the raw public reads, TCRdb applied fastp trimming at Q25, assembled clones with MiXCR and retained in-frame beta chains. Each entry merges the rows of one CDR3 protein and shows their most common DNA and genes. V and J calls and clone size were set by TCRdb, not the authors. Present in this sample are 350,000 or so distinct CDR3 sequences, under 9% of which were seen just once. The ten largest clones add up to about 8% of the sample.

This specimen's time point label, per the study, means: patch test 1, 2 weeks after DPC sensitization. The treatment or condition label on this specimen signifies: therapeutic diphenylcyclopropenone sensitization with weekly scalp DPC. At every patch-test visit, the blood draw took place before the patch test was put on. Eligible patients were aged 18 to 70, diagnosed with alopecia, deemed suitable for DPC therapy, and excluded if pregnant. Unfractionated whole blood was collected in Tempus Blood RNA tubes, and total RNA was extracted from that blood. To note about this clonotype: The specificity of this receptor is unknown. Base-call qualities are not available, and no considerably larger clone is one nucleotide away.

The rearranged segments are TRBV6-2 or TRBV6-3 and TRBJ1-1; 7 middle bases align to TRBD1. The sample here was whole blood, taken in connection with sensitization to the hapten diphenylcyclopropenone (DPC). The sequence was obtained from a woman aged 18-29 years with alopecia areata. Some clones in this sample may be carry-over from other donors' samples. The encoded CDR3 is CASRRGTEGTEAFF. In nucleotides, the sequence is TGTGCCAGCAGACGGGGGACAGAGGGCACTGAAGCTTTCTTT.